This section outlines one T cell receptor beta chain sequence together with its context. What it recognizes is unknown. PCR primers comprised 60 Vbeta and 13 Jbeta primers. Authors' processing steps: In a later analysis, of around 83 million unique beta chains, about 12 million appeared in at least two donors. Profiling relied on immunoSEQ multiplex PCR, and the TCRdb table lists in-frame clones only, not all of them. The D gene and trimming were derived from the DNA, and the V and J assignments and clone size from that table. This sample has 160,000 or so clones, with about 72% found just once. The sample originates from a study of cytomegalovirus exposure and HLA in healthy donors. Study-wide points: In an earlier analysis, most TCR beta V segments were productive about 87% or about 30% of the time. The study flagged around 160 TCR beta chains as cytomegalovirus-associated.

The V gene's germline CDR1 is SEHNR and CDR2 FQNEAQ (reference sequence). V trimming: 5 bases; J trimming: 6 bases; junction bases outside the gene matches: 5. The CDR3 runs 14 residues. These donors counted as nominally healthy when sampled, but unrecorded immune exposures were likely. The V gene is TRBV7-9, the J gene TRBJ2-7; TRBD2 matches at 12 bases. The origin of this receptor is a human donor in good health. Sequencing was done on a sample of PBMCs. CDR3 coding DNA: TGTGCCAGCAGCCCCGGACTAGCGGGGCCCGAGCAGTACTTC. Amino acid sequence: CASSPGLAGPEQYF. The full variable domain, its missing parts supplied by reference TRBV7-9 and TRBJ2-7, is DTGVSQNPRHKITKRGQNVTFRCDPISEHNRLYWYRQTLGQGPEFLTYFQNEAQLEKSRLLSDRFSAERPKGSFSTLEIQRTEQGDSAMYLCASSPGLAGPEQYFGPGTRLTVT.